Listed below are T cell receptor beta chains from one sample, sequenced in a study. TCRdb re-analysed the RT-PCR reads in MiXCR, keeping a single row per CDR3 protein. The repertoire holds about 680,000 distinct CDR3 sequences, with approximately 15% as singletons. The specimen sequenced was memory CD4+ T cells from blood. The origin of the receptors is a female donor in good health, serving as a healthy control. Both conserved end residues are part of each CDR3. The order of the fields is clone size, CDR3 length, D gene, V gene, J gene, CDR3 DNA, CDR3 protein. The D gene is left open where the match is weak. Some rows have no size entry. The others give once, few or many, or a class for an expanded clone.

size: NA
length: 14
D: TRBD2
V: TRBV6-2/TRBV6-3
J: TRBJ2-7
DNA: TGTGCCAGCAGAGGGACTAGCGTGTCCTACGAGCAGTACTTC
CDR3: CASRGTSVSYEQYF

size: many
length: 16
D: NA
V: TRBV9
J: TRBJ1-2
DNA: TGTGCCAGCAGCGTAGAAGTAATAAAGGGCGGCTATGGCTACACCTTC
CDR3: CASSVEVIKGGYGYTF

size: NA
length: 12
D: NA
V: TRBV10-3
J: TRBJ2-5
DNA: TGTGCCATCAGTGAGTCGCGGGAGACCCAGTACTTC
CDR3: CAISESRETQYF

size: NA
length: 14
D: NA
V: TRBV3-1
J: TRBJ1-1
DNA: TGTGCCAGCAGCCAAGTTCTAGGGAACACTGAAGCTTTCTTT
CDR3: CASSQVLGNTEAFF

size: few
length: 17
D: TRBD2
V: TRBV5-1
J: TRBJ2-3
DNA: TGCGCCAGCAGCTTGGAGGGACTAGCGGGAGTCACAGATACGCAGTATTTT
CDR3: CASSLEGLAGVTDTQYF

size: NA
length: 15
D: NA
V: TRBV3-1
J: TRBJ1-1
DNA: TGTGCCAGCAGCCAAGGGGGCGCTGGAAAAACTGAAGCTTTCTTT
CDR3: CASSQGGAGKTEAFF

size: NA
length: 13
D: NA
V: TRBV27
J: TRBJ1-1
DNA: TGTGCCAGCAGTATACGGACGGGAACTGAAGCTTTCTTT
CDR3: CASSIRTGTEAFF

size: many
length: 14
D: NA
V: TRBV6-5
J: TRBJ2-1
DNA: TGTGCCAGCAGGCCCGGGACATCTCTCAATGAGCAGTTCTTC
CDR3: CASRPGTSLNEQFF

size: many
length: 13
D: TRBD1
V: TRBV29-1
J: TRBJ2-1
DNA: TGCAGCGTGAGGGACAGTGCCTACAATGAGCAGTTCTTC
CDR3: CSVRDSAYNEQFF

size: NA
length: 14
D: NA
V: TRBV7-2
J: TRBJ1-2
DNA: TGTGCCAGCAGCTTCGATGACGGGTGGTATGGCTACACCTTC
CDR3: CASSFDDGWYGYTF

size: NA
length: 13
D: NA
V: TRBV19
J: TRBJ1-5
DNA: TGTGCCAGTAGGAGGGAGGAGCATCAGCCCCAGCATTTT
CDR3: CASRREEHQPQHF

size: few
length: 14
D: NA
V: TRBV20-1
J: TRBJ2-7
DNA: TGCAGTGCTAGAAGATTCGGTTACCTGTACGAGCAGTACTTC
CDR3: CSARRFGYLYEQYF